In its sample, the clone carrying this T cell receptor (beta chain) was seen many times. The V and J ends lost 4 bases and 7 bases respectively, with 14 bases between them. CDR1 is LGHNA and CDR2 is YNFKEQ in the germline V gene. The CDR3 contains 14 residues. The sample comes from a study of T-cell reconstitution after alpha-beta-depleted transplantation in children. Unique molecular identifiers were used in preparing the TCRbeta library. In TCRdb, the PCR reads were re-called with MiXCR into one record per CDR3 protein. The table includes some 72,000 distinct CDR3 sequences, 7% to 8% detected once. The origin of this receptor is a human donor who donated a stem cell graft to a child with acute lymphoblastic leukemia. This material consisted of PBMCs from the stem cell graft donor, taken from the stem cell graft. The chain uses TRBV4-2 and TRBJ2-1; either TRBD1 or TRBD2 may supply D (5 bases each). The CDR3 nucleotides are TGTGCCAGCAGCCCAACCGCCTGGGGGAATGAGCAGTTCTTC. Translating it yields CASSPTAWGNEQFF.